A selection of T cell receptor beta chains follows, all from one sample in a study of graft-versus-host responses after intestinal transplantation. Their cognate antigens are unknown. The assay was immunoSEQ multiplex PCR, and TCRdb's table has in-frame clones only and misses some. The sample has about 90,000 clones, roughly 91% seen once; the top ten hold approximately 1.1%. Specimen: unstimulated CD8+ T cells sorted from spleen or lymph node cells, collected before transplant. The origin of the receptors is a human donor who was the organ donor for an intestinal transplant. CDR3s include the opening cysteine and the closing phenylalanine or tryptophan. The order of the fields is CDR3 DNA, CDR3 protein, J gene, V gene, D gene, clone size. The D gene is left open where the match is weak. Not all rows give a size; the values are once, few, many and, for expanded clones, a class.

DNA: TGTGCCAGCAGCTTCGGTGCTAGCGGGAGGGCCTCCGAGCAGTACTTC
CDR3: CASSFGASGRASEQYF
J: TRBJ2-7
V: TRBV7-9
D: TRBD2
size: .

DNA: TGTGCCTGGTCACTAGGAGCGGGGCCGAGGGCAGATACGCAGTATTTT
CDR3: CAWSLGAGPRADTQYF
J: TRBJ2-3
V: TRBV30
D: TRBD2
size: .

DNA: TGTGCCAGCAGTGGGGGGCCCTACGAGCAGTACTTC
CDR3: CASSGGPYEQYF
J: TRBJ2-7
V: TRBV6-1
D: .
size: once

DNA: TGTGCCAGCAGTTTAATGGCTAGCGGGGGGCCAGATACGCAGTATTTC
CDR3: CASSLMASGGPDTQYF
J: TRBJ2-3
V: TRBV27
D: TRBD2
size: .

DNA: TGTGCCAGTAGTATAGAGGGACAGGGTTATGAGCAGTTCTTC
CDR3: CASSIEGQGYEQFF
J: TRBJ2-1
V: TRBV19
D: TRBD1
size: .

DNA: TGTGCCAGCAAAGGAACAGACTATGGCTACACCTTC
CDR3: CASKGTDYGYTF
J: TRBJ1-2
V: TRBV7-9
D: .
size: few

DNA: TGTGCCAGTACCTCACAGGGTACGGACACTGAAGCTTTCTTT
CDR3: CASTSQGTDTEAFF
J: TRBJ1-1
V: TRBV19
D: .
size: .

DNA: TGTGCCAGCAGCGTAGATTCTAACACCGGGGAGCTGTTTTTT
CDR3: CASSVDSNTGELFF
J: TRBJ2-2
V: TRBV9
D: .
size: once

DNA: TGCGCCAGCAGCCAAGTGGGGGGGGTGGATACGCAGTATTTT
CDR3: CASSQVGGVDTQYF
J: TRBJ2-3
V: TRBV4-1
D: TRBD2
size: once

DNA: TGTGCCAGCAGGGGGGCGGGAGATACGCAGTATTTT
CDR3: CASRGAGDTQYF
J: TRBJ2-3
V: TRBV9
D: .
size: .

DNA: TGCAGCGTGGTCGCACAGGATCACTCTGGAAACACCATATATTTT
CDR3: CSVVAQDHSGNTIYF
J: TRBJ1-3
V: TRBV29-1
D: .
size: .

DNA: TGTGCCAGCAGTGAACCGAGAGGGCTGGACGAGCAGTACTTC
CDR3: CASSEPRGLDEQYF
J: TRBJ2-7
V: TRBV6-1
D: .
size: .

DNA: TGTGCCAGCTCACCCCCCAAAGGAGTCGTAGGCGGTCGTGGGCGGGTCGACGAGCAGTACTTC
CDR3: CASSPPKGVVGGRGRVDEQYF
J: TRBJ2-7
V: TRBV18
D: .
size: .

DNA: TGTGCCACCGACCTGGGGGTAGCGGGGTCCTACAATGAGCAGTTCTTC
CDR3: CATDLGVAGSYNEQFF
J: TRBJ2-1
V: TRBV28
D: TRBD2
size: .

DNA: TGTGCCAGCGGGGGGGGAATTGTGGATACGCAGTATTTT
CDR3: CASGGGIVDTQYF
J: TRBJ2-3
V: TRBV6-5
D: TRBD2
size: .